These 22 T cell receptor beta chains were all obtained from the same sample, sequenced in a study of shared clonotypes between healthy human individuals. This table comes from immunoSEQ multiplex PCR, and its TCRdb copy is limited to in-frame clones, with some not included. The sample has 600,000 to 750,000 clones, 55% to 75% seen once. Sequencing was done on a sample of memory CD4+ T cells sorted from blood. Subset reported: CD45RA-negative fraction. The receptors were sampled from a woman between 25 and 40 years old in good health.

V and J are TRBV11-2 and TRBJ1-1; D is unresolved. Germline V gene sequence: CDR1 SGHAT, CDR2 FQNNGV. The germline V and J ends were trimmed by 2 bases and 4 bases, with 8 bases remaining between them. This CDR3 spans 13 amino acids. The CDR3 loop reads CASSLWGGTEAFF. The CDR3 DNA reads TGTGCCAGCAGCTTATGGGGAGGCACTGAAGCTTTCTTT.

The CDR3 coding sequence is TGTGCCAGCAGCGCCTGGGCGACAGGGTCGAAACAGCCCCAGCATTTT. This gives the protein CASSAWATGSKQPQHF. V is TRBV5-4 and J is TRBJ1-5, with 7 bases that match TRBD1. Per the germline V gene, CDR1 is SGHNT and CDR2 is YYREEE (reference sequence). V gave up 4 bases and J gave up 7 bases; unmatched junction bases: 14. The CDR3 is 16 residues long.

The chain links TRBV28 to TRBJ2-3; 9 bases are a match to TRBD1. The germline CDR1 and CDR2 sequences are MDHEN and SYDVKM. With V trimmed by 6 bases and J by 5 bases, 9 bases remained unmatched. This CDR3 contains 15 residues. The CDR3 is CASSTTGGREDTQYF. In DNA form, the CDR3 reads TGTGCCAGCAGCACTACAGGGGGCAGGGAAGATACGCAGTATTTT. Filled out from reference TRBV28 and TRBJ2-3, the complete variable domain reads DVKVTQSSRYLVKRTGEKVFLECVQDMDHENMFWYRQDPGLGLRLIYFSYDVKMKEKGDIPEGYSVSREKKERFSLILESASTNQTSMYLCASSTTGGREDTQYFGPGTRLTVL.

In its sample, this clone was seen a few times. The rearrangement joins TRBV29-1 to TRBJ1-1; TRBD1 aligns across 8 bases. J lost 1 base, V lost 5 bases, and 9 bases had no gene match. Germline V CDR1 and CDR2: SQVTM, ANQGSEA. The CDR3 is made up of 15 amino acids. CDR3 in DNA: TGCAGCGTTTCGACAGGGGTAGTTGGGAACACTGAAGCTTTCTTT. Amino acids: CSVSTGVVGNTEAFF.

J is TRBJ2-2 and V is TRBV5-4; D might be TRBD2 (5 bases). CDR3 length equals 13 residues. V gave up 4 bases and J gave up 5 bases, with 9 bases separating them. The V gene's germline CDR1 is SGHNT and CDR2 YYREEE (reference sequence). Written as DNA, the CDR3 is TGTGCCAGCAGCGGGTCGGGAACCGGGGAGCTGTTTTTT. Protein: CASSGSGTGELFF.

The chain uses TRBV19 and TRBJ2-2; TRBD1 agrees at 9 bases. V dropped 0 bases and J dropped 5; count of bases not matched to a gene: 4. Germline V gene lookup returns CDR1 LNHDA and CDR2 SQIVND (reference sequence). This CDR3 has 16 amino acids. This CDR3 reads CASSIDWGQGTGELFF. The CDR3 nucleotides are TGTGCCAGTAGTATAGATTGGGGACAGGGAACCGGGGAGCTGTTTTTT.

This clone was found many times. Other DNA sequences in this sample translate to the same CDR3. The rearrangement joins TRBV5-1 to TRBJ2-1; D call uncertain. Trimming stripped 0 bases from V and 0 bases from J, with 7 bases between. The CDR3 runs to 15 residues. The germline V gene encodes CDR1 SGHRS and CDR2 YFSETQ. CDR3 sequence reads: CASSLASGSYNEQFF. The CDR3 nucleotides read TGCGCCAGCAGCTTGGCCTCGGGCTCCTACAATGAGCAGTTCTTC.

V gene TRBV29-1 combines with J gene TRBJ2-4; D remains ambiguous. CDR3 length equals 13 residues. Per the germline V gene, CDR1 is SQVTM and CDR2 is ANQGSEA. With 2 bases removed from V and 1 base from J, the gap between germline ends came to 6 bases. CDR3 DNA sequence: TGCAGCGTTGAATTGAGCGCCAAAAACATTCAGTACTTC. Protein sequence: CSVELSAKNIQYF.

CDR3 residues: CAISGAGAADTQYF. The CDR3 DNA reads TGTGCCATCAGTGGAGCGGGAGCCGCAGATACGCAGTATTTT. The V call is TRBV10-3, the J call TRBJ2-3; TRBD2 matches at 8 bases. The CDR3 covers 14 residues. V was clipped by 4 bases and J by 4 bases; unmatched bases: 4. Germline loops: CDR1 ENHRY, CDR2 SYGVKD.

The chain couples TRBV7-8 to TRBJ2-3, with D uncertain. The CDR3 runs to 15 residues. Germline assignment: CDR1 SGHVS and CDR2 FQNEAQ. V was pared by 5 bases and J by 2 bases, with 14 bases between. CDR3 sequence (DNA): TGTGCCAGCAGCCCCCGTAGTGGTCTCACAGATACGCAGTATTTT. Amino acids: CASSPRSGLTDTQYF.

Comment on this clone: In the same sample, other DNA sequences code for this CDR3. As DNA, the CDR3 is TGCGCCAGCAGCCCCGGTGGGGCTGGGGCCAACGTCCTGACTTTC. Translation gives CASSPGGAGANVLTF. The gene calls are TRBV5-1 and TRBJ2-6; no clear D. In germline, CDR1 is SGHRS, CDR2 YFSETQ. CDR3 length: 15 amino acids. Trimming removed 4 bases from V and 2 bases from J, with 10 bases in between.

In DNA form, the CDR3 reads TGTGCCAGCAGCTCCGCTTCTAGATATGAGCAGTTCTTC. Residues: CASSSASRYEQFF. The gene calls are TRBV7-2 and TRBJ2-1; D gene ambiguous. There are 13 residues in the CDR3. In germline, CDR1 is SGHTA, CDR2 FQGNSA. Trimming stripped 4 bases from V and 8 bases from J, with 12 bases between. Complete variable domain (other parts from reference TRBV7-2 and TRBJ2-1): GAGVSQSPSNKVTEKGKDVELRCDPISGHTALYWYRQSLGQGLEFLIYFQGNSAPDKSGLPSDRFSAERTGGSVSTLTIQRTQQEDSAVYLCASSSASRYEQFFGPGTRLTVL.

The chain carries TRBV25-1 and TRBJ2-4; 9 nucleotides agree with TRBD1. Germline CDR1 is MGHDK and CDR2 is SYGVNS. CDR3 size: 17 residues. Trimming removed 3 bases from V and 0 bases from J; junction bases left unmatched: 6. CDR3 coding DNA: TGTGCCAGCAGTGAGGACAGGGGAGGTTTAGCCAAAAACATTCAGTACTTC. This codes for CASSEDRGGLAKNIQYF.

V is TRBV5-1 and J is TRBJ2-7; 8 positions agree with TRBD1. This CDR3 has 13 amino acids. CDR1 and CDR2 from the germline V gene are SGHRS and YFSETQ. Trimming cost V 5 bases and J 6 bases; bases outside gene matches: 7. The CDR3 DNA reads as TGCGCCAGCAGAGGACAGGGAGTTGGCGAGCAGTACTTC. Translation gives CASRGQGVGEQYF.

On this clone itself: Other DNA variants within this sample encode the same CDR3. The CDR3 bases are TGTGCCAGCAGCTTAGCAGGACAGGGCAATCAGCCCCAGCATTTT. Residues: CASSLAGQGNQPQHF. The V gene is TRBV7-2, the J gene TRBJ1-5; 7 nucleotides align to TRBD1. Germline V gene lookup returns CDR1 SGHTA and CDR2 FQGNSA. CDR3 length: 15 residues. Losses at the gene ends were 0 bases for V and 2 bases for J; bases not matched to a gene: 1.

V gene TRBV29-1 combines with J gene TRBJ1-1; D gene uncertain. V lost 4 bases, J lost 2 bases, and 8 bases lay in between. The germline CDR1 and CDR2 sequences are SQVTM and ANQGSEA. This CDR3 is 12 amino acids long. CDR3 sequence (DNA): TGCAGCGTTGCAACAGCCAACACTGAAGCTTTCTTT. It encodes CSVATANTEAFF.

The V gene is TRBV6-5, the J gene TRBJ2-7, with TRBD2 matching 8 bases. Per the germline V gene, CDR1 is MNHEY and CDR2 is SVGAGI. The CDR3 runs to 14 residues. V gave up 6 bases and J gave up 0 bases; unmatched junction bases: 4. The CDR3 coding sequence is TGTGCCAGCAGGAGCGGGAGAACCTCCTACGAGCAGTACTTC. Its protein is CASRSGRTSYEQYF.

The rearrangement links TRBV2 to TRBJ1-5; tentatively, D is TRBD1 (5 bases). Germline CDR1 and CDR2: SNHLY and FYNNEI. This CDR3 region has 15 residues. V lost 3 bases and J lost 0, with 9 bases in between. The CDR3 loop is CASSESGYSNQPQHF. CDR3 DNA: TGTGCCAGCAGTGAGTCAGGGTATAGCAATCAGCCCCAGCATTTT. The entire variable domain, with the rest obtained from reference TRBV2 and TRBJ1-5, is as follows: EPEVTQTPSHQVTQMGQEVILRCVPISNHLYFYWYRQILGQKVEFLVSFYNNEISEKSEIFDDQFSVERPDGSNFTLKIRSTKLEDSAMYFCASSESGYSNQPQHFGDGTRLSIL.

The chain is built from TRBV30 and TRBJ2-5; D unresolved. This CDR3 contains 11 residues. Germline V gives CDR1 GTSNPN, CDR2 SVGIG (reference sequence). Trimming took 1 base from V and 4 from J, leaving 4 bases between them. CDR3: CAWSGAETQYF. The CDR3 bases are TGTGCCTGGAGTGGTGCAGAGACCCAGTACTTC.

This sequence joins TRBV27 and TRBJ2-7; 7 nucleotides align to TRBD2. J lost 3 bases, V lost 5 bases, and 10 bases had no gene match. The CDR3 covers 15 residues. The germline CDR1 and CDR2 sequences are MNHEY and SMNVEV (reference sequence). The CDR3 is CASSPLPGGVYEQYF. The CDR3 nucleotides are TGTGCCAGCAGTCCCCTGCCGGGAGGAGTCTACGAGCAGTACTTC.

As to this clone: This clone may be a read error of a much larger clone one base away. Additional DNA sequences in this sample encode the identical CDR3. The chain's CDR3 is CASSLDRYEQYF. The DNA of the CDR3 is TGTGCCAGCAGCTTAGATCGTTACGAGCAGTACTTC. The chain uses TRBV11-2 and TRBJ2-7; D is ambiguous. The CDR3 sequence is 12 residues long. Trimming left V 0 bases short and J 4 bases short, with 4 bases between. Germline V CDR1 and CDR2: SGHAT, FQNNGV.

The CDR3 nucleotides are TGTGCCAGCAGTTTGGACGGCGGGACTAGCGGATATTTT. This gives the protein CASSLDGGTSGYF. The chain is built from TRBV28 and TRBJ2-3, with 11 bases aligning to TRBD2. This CDR3 is built from 13 residues. Germline CDR1 reads MDHEN; CDR2 reads SYDVKM. Trimming at V came to 3 bases and at J to 15 bases, leaving 8 bases not matched to a gene.